This record covers a single TCR beta chain. The entry originates in a study of T cells in narcolepsy. Sequencing used immunoSEQ multiplex PCR; TCRdb keeps in-frame clones, though not all of them. This table has approximately 24,000 clones, about 86% appearing once. Sequenced material: CD45RA- memory CD4+ T cells from PBMCs. The sequence was collected from a human donor with narcolepsy.

This chain's CDR3 is CASSYNPGTSRTYF. DNA of the CDR3: TGCGCCAGCAGCTATAATCCCGGGACTAGCCGGACGTACTTC. The chain recombines TRBV5-1 with TRBJ2-7, with 9 bases matching TRBD2. This CDR3 region has 14 residues. Trimming cost V 3 bases and J 12 bases; bases outside gene matches: 13. Germline V gene lookup returns CDR1 SGHRS and CDR2 YFSETQ.